These 21 T cell receptor beta chains were sequenced from one sample in a study of cytomegalovirus exposure and HLA in healthy donors. PCR was performed using 60 Vbeta and 13 Jbeta primers. Libraries were prepared by immunoSEQ multiplex PCR; TCRdb keeps only in-frame clonotypes and omits some of them. Of 200,000 to 250,000 clones listed, approximately 87% were seen once; the top ten hold roughly 1.3%. The sample was PBMCs. The receptors were gathered from a human donor in good health.

Only one count was recorded for this clone. The CDR3 reads CASSPGQGGGAEQFF. The CDR3, as DNA: TGCGCCAGCAGCCCCGGACAGGGTGGTGGTGCTGAGCAGTTCTTC. V and J are TRBV5-1 and TRBJ2-1; 8 bases are a match to TRBD1. V was clipped by 4 bases and J by 9 bases; unmatched bases: 12. This CDR3 has 15 residues. Per the germline V gene, CDR1 is SGHRS and CDR2 is YFSETQ.

This chain joins TRBV6-5 and TRBJ1-2; TRBD1 matches at 10 bases. J gave up 7 bases and V 0 bases, and 8 bases lay outside the gene matches. Germline assignment: CDR1 MNHEY and CDR2 SVGAGI. The CDR3 is 16 amino acids. The CDR3 DNA reads as TGTGCCAGCAGTTACTCGAGGACAGGGGGTCTGGTTGGCTACACCTTC. Amino acid sequence: CASSYSRTGGLVGYTF.

V is TRBV5-6 and J is TRBJ1-3; tentatively, D is TRBD1 (5 bases). The CDR3 loop spans 17 amino acids. CDR1 and CDR2 (germline): SGHDT, YYEEEE. V lost 0 bases to trimming and J lost 0 bases, with 13 bases between them. The CDR3: CASSLDRSAFSGNTIYF. The CDR3 bases are TGTGCCAGCAGCTTGGACAGGTCCGCTTTCTCTGGAAACACCATATATTTT.

V gene TRBV19 combines with J gene TRBJ2-5; possible D gene TRBD2, 8 bases. In germline, CDR1 is LNHDA, CDR2 SQIVND (reference sequence). The CDR3 is made up of 15 amino acids. Trimming removed 6 bases at V and 3 bases at J, with 17 bases between. The CDR3 loop reads CASRFGGGTEETQYF. CDR3 nucleotides: TGTGCCAGTAGGTTCGGCGGGGGGACAGAAGAGACCCAGTACTTC. Drawing the rest from reference TRBV19 and TRBJ2-5, the complete variable domain is DGGITQSPKYLFRKEGQNVTLSCEQNLNHDAMYWYRQDPGQGLRLIYYSQIVNDFQKGDIAEGYSVSREKKESFPLTVTSAQKNPTAFYLCASRFGGGTEETQYFGPGTRLLVL.

The gene calls are TRBV5-1 and TRBJ1-2; perhaps TRBD1 as D (5 bases). Germline assignment: CDR1 SGHRS and CDR2 YFSETQ. The CDR3 spans 12 residues. V lost 4 bases and J lost 4, with 8 bases in between. Written as DNA, the CDR3 is TGCGCCAGCAGCCGTCAGGGCTATGGCTACACCTTC. As protein: CASSRQGYGYTF.

The chain carries TRBV10-1 and TRBJ2-7, with 8 positions matching TRBD1. Germline V gene data show CDR1 as WNHNN and CDR2 as SYGVQD (reference sequence). CDR3 size: 13 residues. The J segment lost 5 bases and the V segment lost 3 bases, leaving 3 bases of the junction unmatched. CDR3: CASSDRGPDEQYF. The CDR3 nucleotides read TGCGCCAGCAGTGACAGGGGGCCCGACGAGCAGTACTTC.

The chain links TRBV27 to TRBJ2-7; 11 bases align to TRBD2. The trim removed 6 bases at V and 3 bases at J, leaving 4 bases unmatched. Germline values: CDR1 MNHEY, CDR2 SMNVEV (reference sequence). The CDR3 loop spans 14 amino acids. The CDR3 is CASRAGTSGYEQYF. Written as DNA, the CDR3 is TGTGCCAGCAGGGCCGGGACTAGCGGCTACGAGCAGTACTTC.

The chain has TRBV2 and TRBJ2-7, with D possibly TRBD2 on 5 matching bases. The germline CDR1 and CDR2 sequences are SNHLY and FYNNEI. Trimming removed 4 bases from V and 6 bases from J, with 7 bases in between. CDR3 size: 11 residues. The CDR3: CASSGGGEQYF. The CDR3 nucleotides read TGTGCCAGCAGTGGAGGAGGCGAGCAGTACTTC.

Here the CDR3 reads CASSPGTGGYEQYF. DNA of the CDR3: TGTGCCAGCAGCCCCGGGACAGGGGGCTACGAGCAGTACTTC. This chain joins TRBV7-8 and TRBJ2-7, with 11 bases fitting TRBD1. There are 14 residues in the CDR3. Germline V lookup: CDR1 SGHVS, CDR2 FQNEAQ. V shed 5 bases and J 3 bases; nucleotides not matched to a gene: 3.

V and J are TRBV6-1 and TRBJ2-5, with 7 bases that match TRBD1. J gave up 4 bases and V 7 bases, and 9 bases lay outside the gene matches. CDR1 is MNHNS, CDR2 SASEGT, per germline. This CDR3 comprises 14 residues. The CDR3 reads CASTPTGYRETQYF. The CDR3 region has the DNA TGTGCCAGCACCCCGACAGGGTACCGAGAGACCCAGTACTTC.

The chain links TRBV27 to TRBJ2-7; D remains unclear. The V gene's germline CDR1 is MNHEY and CDR2 SMNVEV (reference sequence). Trimming cost V 2 bases and J 3 bases, with 8 bases left between them. CDR3 length: 13 residues. Here the CDR3 reads CASSLDGFYEQYF. In DNA form, the CDR3 reads TGTGCCAGCAGTTTAGACGGGTTCTACGAGCAGTACTTC.

The chain carries TRBV9 and TRBJ2-2; D is unclear. The CDR3 length is 17 residues. The germline V gene has CDR1 SGDLS and CDR2 YYNGEE. The ends were cut back, 4 bases at V and 0 bases at J, with 16 bases in the middle. For the CDR3, the DNA is TGTGCCAGCAGCCTCTCGAGATCTACCGCGAACACCGGGGAGCTGTTTTTT. Translating gives CASSLSRSTANTGELFF.

The genes are TRBV27 and TRBJ2-3, with TRBD2 matching 10 bases. The CDR3 runs 17 residues. With V trimmed by 3 bases and J by 0 bases, 6 bases remained unmatched. CDR1 and CDR2 from the germline V gene are MNHEY and SMNVEV (reference sequence). The CDR3 is CASSLLTSGISTDTQYF. CDR3 in DNA: TGTGCCAGCAGTTTGCTCACTAGCGGGATAAGCACAGATACGCAGTATTTT.

The rearrangement joins TRBV6-5 to TRBJ1-5; D may be TRBD1 (5 bases). This CDR3 spans 15 amino acids. In germline, CDR1 is MNHEY, CDR2 SVGAGI. V lost 0 bases, J lost 5 bases, and 11 bases lay in between. The CDR3 DNA is TGTGCCAGCAGTTACTCGTGGGGCCTTGATCAGCCCCAGCATTTT. As protein: CASSYSWGLDQPQHF.

The gene calls are TRBV19 and TRBJ2-7; 8 bases are a match to TRBD1. V trimming: 6 bases; J trimming: 2 bases; junction bases outside the gene matches: 6. This CDR3 region has 14 residues. The germline CDR1 and CDR2 sequences are LNHDA and SQIVND (reference sequence). As DNA, the CDR3 is TGTGCCAGTAGCCCCAGACAGGGGACCTACGAGCAGTACTTC. Translated: CASSPRQGTYEQYF.

This clone was recorded once. The chain combines TRBV7-3 with TRBJ2-7, with TRBD2 matching over 7 bases. Germline V gene data show CDR1 as SGHTA and CDR2 as FQGTGA. V gave up 0 bases and J gave up 1 base; unmatched junction bases: 3. CDR3 length: 15 residues. For the CDR3, the DNA is TGTGCCAGCAGCTTAACGGGAGGGGAGTCCTACGAGCAGTACTTC. Amino acids: CASSLTGGESYEQYF.

With respect to this clone: Other DNA variants within this sample encode the same CDR3. This chain uses TRBV19 with TRBJ1-1; D is undetermined. The CDR3 consists of 14 residues. CDR1 LNHDA and CDR2 SQIVND come from the germline V gene (reference sequence). With 1 base removed from V and 1 base from J, the gap between germline ends came to 7 bases. In nucleotides, the CDR3 is TGTGCCAGTAGTATAGGTCAGAAGAACACTGAAGCTTTCTTT. Translating it yields CASSIGQKNTEAFF.

This sequence joins TRBV7-9 and TRBJ2-4; 7 bases agree with TRBD1. The V segment lost 1 base and the J segment 0 bases; nucleotides outside the gene matches: 3. CDR3 size: 16 residues. Germline CDR1 and CDR2: SEHNR and FQNEAQ (reference sequence). Here the CDR3 DNA reads TGTGCCAGCAGCTTAGAGGGGGCTGGAGCCAAAAACATTCAGTACTTC. Translated: CASSLEGAGAKNIQYF.

The rearrangement links TRBV4-2 to TRBJ2-5, with 8 bases lining up with TRBD2. This CDR3 region has 16 residues. The ends lost 0 bases at V and 5 bases at J; junction bases unmatched: 8. Germline V gene sequence: CDR1 LGHNA, CDR2 YNFKEQ. The CDR3 loop is CASSQDRGGGRETQYF. For the CDR3, the DNA is TGTGCCAGCAGCCAAGATCGGGGGGGAGGGCGGGAGACCCAGTACTTC.

This chain joins TRBV19 and TRBJ1-3; D possibly corresponds to TRBD1 (5 bases). Germline CDR1 and CDR2: LNHDA and SQIVND (reference sequence). V shed 7 bases and J shed 0 bases, with 10 bases lying between them. This CDR3 has 14 amino acids. The CDR3 nucleotides read TGTGCCAGTATCTTGCAGGGCTCTGGAAACACCATATATTTT. This sequence encodes CASILQGSGNTIYF. Based on the CDR3 plus reference TRBV19 and TRBJ1-3, the full variable domain is DGGITQSPKYLFRKEGQNVTLSCEQNLNHDAMYWYRQDPGQGLRLIYYSQIVNDFQKGDIAEGYSVSREKKESFPLTVTSAQKNPTAFYLCASILQGSGNTIYFGEGSWLTVV.

With regard to this clone: At one of its ends the junction is not consistent with the germline gene, which may arise from a read error. V gene TRBV7-7 combines with J gene TRBJ2-1; TRBD2 agrees at 10 bases. The CDR3 length is 15 residues. Germline V gene lookup returns CDR1 SSHAT and CDR2 FNYEAQ (reference sequence). CDR3 bases: TGTGCTAGCAGCCCGGGGGCTAGCGGGAGAAATGAGCAGTTCTTC. Protein product: CASSPGASGRNEQFF. The variable domain in full, completed from reference TRBV7-7 and TRBJ2-1, reads GAGVSQSPRYKVTKRGQDVTLRCDPISSHATLYWYQQALGQGPEFLTYFNYEAQPDKSGLPSDRFSAERPEGSISTLTIQRTEQRDSAMYRCASSPGASGRNEQFFGPGTRLTVL.